The 5 T cell receptor beta chains below come from one sample, sequenced in a study of cytomegalovirus exposure and HLA in healthy donors (dated 2017 in TCRdb). Library method: the immunoSEQ multiplex PCR assay. For the multiplex PCR, a mixture combining 60 forward primers for TCR Vbeta segments and 13 reverse primers for TCR Jbeta segments was used. TCRdb limited this immuneACCESS table to in-frame rearrangements with V and J called. A share of clones is missing; checked studies link under half to unresolved V genes, and the rest is unexplained. In all, the sample holds about 120,000 clones, and 65% to 85% of those were seen once. Less than 5.5% of the sample rests with the top ten. The sequenced material came from PBMCs. These receptors were obtained from a woman aged 25 to 39 in good health and CMV-seropositive.

The chain carries TRBV30 and TRBJ2-7, with 9 bases aligning to TRBD2. The CDR3 totals 18 residues. The trim removed 0 bases at V and 2 bases at J, leaving 14 bases unmatched. Looked up from germline, CDR1 is GTSNPN and CDR2 is SVGIG (reference sequence). For the CDR3, the DNA is TGTGCCTGGAGTGTACCTAGCGGGGTATCTAATCAAGCCTACGAGCAGTACTTC. It translates to CAWSVPSGVSNQAYEQYF.

J is TRBJ2-5 and V is TRBV2; 10 nucleotides match TRBD1. The last part of the DNA fits TRBJ2-7 better; the J call may be wrong. CDR1 is SNHLY and CDR2 is FYNNEI in the germline V gene. This CDR3 is built from 14 residues. CDR3 sequence: CASNDRGPSYEQYF. CDR3 coding DNA: TGTGCCAGCAACGACAGGGGGCCCTCCTACGAGCAGTACTTC.

This chain joins TRBV6-4 and TRBJ2-1; 8 bases are a match to TRBD2. Trimming took 5 bases from V and 6 from J; bases not matched to a gene: 3. Per the germline V gene, CDR1 is MRHNA and CDR2 is SNTAGT. This CDR3 region has 13 residues. The CDR3 nucleotides are TGTGCCAGCAGTATTGGGACTAGCAATGAGCAGTTCTTC. This codes for CASSIGTSNEQFF.

The chain is built from TRBV6-5 and TRBJ2-1; D may be TRBD1 (6 bases). Germline assignment: CDR1 MNHEY and CDR2 SVGAGI. Deletions cut 4 bases from V and 2 bases from J, with 15 bases between. CDR3 length equals 16 residues. The DNA for the CDR3 is TGTGCCAGCAGTTCGAACCGGGACACGACCTACAATGAGCAGTTCTTC. It yields the protein CASSSNRDTTYNEQFF.

This chain joins TRBV27 and TRBJ2-1; D is unclear. The germline V gene has CDR1 MNHEY and CDR2 SMNVEV (reference sequence). CDR3 length equals 16 residues. The V end lost 7 bases, the J end lost 0 bases, and 16 bases lay between the germline ends. The CDR3 region is CASNSYVGHSYNEQFF. The CDR3 nucleotides read TGTGCCAGCAACTCGTACGTTGGGCACTCCTACAATGAGCAGTTCTTC.